This passage covers 16 T cell receptor beta chains from one sample sequenced in a study of shared clonotypes between healthy human individuals. Measured with immunoSEQ multiplex PCR; TCRdb has only the in-frame clones, and not every one. The repertoire holds some 690,000 clones, roughly 87% seen once, with more than 30% in the top ten. Sequencing was done on a sample of memory CD8+ T cells from PBMCs. The subset here: CD45RO+ cells pooled with CCR7-negative TemRA cells. The receptor set was obtained from a young man in good health. Some clones in this sample may be carry-over from other donors' samples.

The rearrangement links TRBV7-2 to TRBJ1-1; tentative D call: TRBD1 (5 bases). The length of the CDR3 is 14 residues. Trimming shortened V by 4 bases and J by 3 bases, and 12 bases separated the two germline ends. Germline CDR1 is SGHTA and CDR2 is FQGNSA. CDR3 protein: CASSSWQGYTEAFF. The CDR3 DNA reads TGTGCCAGCAGCTCGTGGCAGGGATACACTGAAGCTTTCTTT.

V and J are TRBV9 and TRBJ2-7, with 7 bases aligning to TRBD2. The V segment lost 3 bases and the J segment 3 bases; nucleotides outside the gene matches: 3. Germline V gene lookup returns CDR1 SGDLS and CDR2 YYNGEE. This CDR3 contains 13 residues. CDR3 in amino acids: CASSAGGRYEQYF. The CDR3 bases are TGTGCCAGCAGCGCGGGGGGACGCTACGAGCAGTACTTC. Complete variable domain (other parts from reference TRBV9 and TRBJ2-7): DSGVTQTPKHLITATGQRVTLRCSPRSGDLSVYWYQQSLDQGLQFLIQYYNGEERAKGNILERFSAQQFPDLHSELNLSSLELGDSALYFCASSAGGRYEQYFGPGTRLTVT.

This clone was counted ten times or more. Distinct nucleotide sequences in the sample also encode this CDR3. This sequence joins TRBV5-6 and TRBJ2-1; the D gene is possibly TRBD2 (5 bases). Germline lookup yields CDR1 SGHDT and CDR2 YYEEEE. This CDR3 contains 15 residues. Trimming left V 4 bases short and J 3 bases short, with 14 bases between. Here the CDR3 DNA reads TGTGCCAGCAGCCCAGGACGGGGAAGCTACAATGAGCAGTTCTTC. Encoded protein: CASSPGRGSYNEQFF.

This clone was counted only a few times. Mismatch with germline at one junction end may stem from a read error. In nucleotides, the CDR3 is TGTGCCAGCTGCTTGGAGTTCGGGAGCGAGCAGTTCTTC. Its protein product is CASCLEFGSEQFF. This chain joins TRBV7-8 and TRBJ2-1; D might be TRBD2 (6 bases). Germline CDR1 is SGHVS and CDR2 is FQNEAQ. The CDR3 has 13 residues. Full variable domain (remainder filled in from reference TRBV7-8 and TRBJ2-1): GAGVSQSPRYKVAKRGQDVALRCDPISGHVSLFWYQQALGQGPEFLTYFQNEAQLDKSGLPSDRFFAERPEGSVSTLKIQRTQQEDSAVYLCASCLEFGSEQFFGPGTRLTVL.

This clone showed up just once. This chain links TRBV15 with TRBJ2-7; 8 bases line up with TRBD1. Germline CDR1 is LNHNV and CDR2 is YYDKDF (reference sequence). The CDR3 is 17 amino acids. V was pared by 0 bases and J by 3 bases, with 10 bases of the junction left unmatched. CDR3 amino acids: CATSRDLDRVGRYEQYF. The CDR3 nucleotides read TGTGCCACCAGCAGAGACTTGGACAGGGTCGGCCGCTACGAGCAGTACTTC.

The V and J genes are TRBV2 and TRBJ2-1; 10 nucleotides match TRBD2. This CDR3 is 15 amino acids long. The J segment lost 8 bases and the V segment lost 7 bases, leaving 11 bases of the junction unmatched. The germline CDR1 and CDR2 sequences are SNHLY and FYNNEI. CDR3 protein: CASNPPSGSLDEQFF. CDR3 DNA sequence: TGTGCCAGCAACCCACCTAGCGGGAGTCTAGATGAGCAGTTCTTC.

The chain uses TRBV4-3 and TRBJ2-7; no clear D. Germline CDR1 LGHNA, CDR2 YSLEER. V was pared by 1 base and J by 1 base, with 11 bases between. The CDR3 contains 15 residues. CDR3 sequence (DNA): TGCGCCAGCAGCCAAGTTATGGGCAAATCCTACGAGCAGTACTTC. This codes for CASSQVMGKSYEQYF.

V is TRBV25-1 and J is TRBJ1-2, with no clear D. The V and J ends lost 1 base and 4 bases respectively, with 10 bases between them. The CDR3 sequence is 14 residues long. Germline V gene lookup returns CDR1 MGHDK and CDR2 SYGVNS. CDR3: CASSESGPAYGYTF. The CDR3 DNA reads TGTGCCAGCAGTGAATCCGGGCCAGCCTATGGCTACACCTTC.

This chain joins TRBV7-9 and TRBJ2-7, with D possibly TRBD2 on 6 matching bases. CDR3 length: 15 amino acids. The V end lost 5 bases, the J end lost 2 bases, and 16 bases lay between the germline ends. Germline-derived CDR1 and CDR2 are SEHNR and FQNEAQ (reference sequence). CDR3 loop: CASSPGTPRAYEQYF. The CDR3 bases are TGTGCCAGCAGCCCCGGGACTCCCAGAGCCTACGAGCAGTACTTC.

V is TRBV11-1 and J is TRBJ2-7, with D perhaps TRBD2 (6 bases). V was pared by 2 bases and J by 2 bases, with 10 bases between. The CDR3 runs to 14 residues. The germline V gene encodes CDR1 SGHAT and CDR2 FQDESV (reference sequence). CDR3 sequence (DNA): TGTGCCAGCAGCTTACGGGAGAATGCCTACGAGCAGTACTTC. This translates into CASSLRENAYEQYF.

J is TRBJ1-5 and V is TRBV9; maybe TRBD1 (5 bases). Deletions cut 4 bases from V and 3 bases from J, with 14 bases between. In germline, CDR1 is SGDLS, CDR2 YYNGEE. This CDR3 spans 15 amino acids. CDR3: CASSPGGGYNQPQHF. The CDR3 DNA follows: TGTGCCAGCAGCCCCGGGGGAGGGTACAATCAGCCCCAGCATTTT.

This chain connects TRBV9 to TRBJ2-1, with 7 bases identical to TRBD2. The CDR3 has 16 residues. Germline V gene sequence: CDR1 SGDLS, CDR2 YYNGEE. J lost 0 bases, V lost 0 bases, and 3 bases had no gene match. The CDR3 protein is CASSVAGRASYNEQFF. The CDR3 DNA follows: TGTGCCAGCAGCGTAGCGGGGAGGGCCTCCTACAATGAGCAGTTCTTC.

The chain couples TRBV27 to TRBJ1-4; TRBD1 might be the D (6 bases). The CDR3 has 16 residues. Trimming removed 3 bases at V and 2 bases at J, with 13 bases between. Germline V CDR1 and CDR2: MNHEY, SMNVEV (reference sequence). Here the CDR3 reads CASSFQGLGTNEKLFF. The CDR3 DNA is TGTGCCAGCAGTTTTCAGGGGTTAGGGACTAATGAAAAACTGTTTTTT.

V usage is TRBV19 and J usage is TRBJ2-1, with a possible D match to TRBD1 (6 bases). The germline V gene encodes CDR1 LNHDA and CDR2 SQIVND (reference sequence). The CDR3 sequence is 15 residues long. Trimming shortened V by 5 bases and J by 2 bases, and 13 bases separated the two germline ends. The CDR3 DNA reads TGTGCCAGTAGTGTGATAGGGGGAACCTACAATGAGCAGTTCTTC. It is translated as CASSVIGGTYNEQFF. Drawing the rest from reference TRBV19 and TRBJ2-1, the complete variable domain is DGGITQSPKYLFRKEGQNVTLSCEQNLNHDAMYWYRQDPGQGLRLIYYSQIVNDFQKGDIAEGYSVSREKKESFPLTVTSAQKNPTAFYLCASSVIGGTYNEQFFGPGTRLTVL.

Only one count was recorded for this clone. This CDR3 is CASSQGHLNEQYF. The CDR3 nucleotides are TGTGCCAGCAGCCAGGGACACCTCAACGAGCAGTACTTC. This chain connects TRBV11-2 to TRBJ2-7; D is perhaps TRBD1 (6 bases). Germline assignment: CDR1 SGHAT and CDR2 FQNNGV. V lost 5 bases to trimming and J lost 5 bases, with 13 bases between them. The CDR3 spans 13 residues.

The chain has TRBV2 and TRBJ1-2; D gene unclear. Per the germline V gene, CDR1 is SNHLY and CDR2 is FYNNEI. There are 15 residues in the CDR3. V dropped 3 bases and J dropped 1 base, with 12 bases sitting between them. The CDR3 coding sequence is TGTGCCAGCAGTGAGTTTCCAGACCTTAACTATGGCTACACCTTC. Translating it yields CASSEFPDLNYGYTF.